This T cell receptor beta chain was identified in a study of blood T cell repertoires in COVID-19. Study overall: Whether acute or convalescent, the COVID-19 samples came from the United States, Italy and Spain. The cDNA or gDNA used as material had been derived from T cells, B-cell-depleted T cells, or PBMCs.

Original processing methods: How many nucleated cells were present was estimated from reference gene primer amplification. Assay used: immunoSEQ multiplex PCR; TCRdb lists only in-frame clones, some missing. The DNA gave D and trimming, while V, J and clone size come from that table. The sample lists 130,000 or so clones; about 85% were seen once. The CDR3 covers 14 residues. V dropped 7 bases and J dropped 8; count of bases not matched to a gene: 8. Germline CDR1 and CDR2: SNHLY and FYNNEI. The sequenced sample was peripheral blood. V and J are TRBV2 and TRBJ1-4; 9 bases are a match to TRBD1. This TCR derives from a human donor in a cohort sampled during active COVID-19. The CDR3 region is CASTPDRGREKLFF. The CDR3 nucleotides read TGTGCCAGCACCCCGGACAGGGGAAGAGAAAAACTGTTTTTT.